Only a few counts were recorded for the clone carrying this T cell receptor beta chain. The sample is drawn from a study of quantifying T cell responses using KT2 cells. Study context: Reverse transcription used primers in the TCR alpha and beta constant regions.

Trimming took 0 bases from V and 7 from J, leaving 12 bases between them. From germline, CDR1 is MNHEY and CDR2 SVGEGT. The CDR3 has 14 amino acids. Each cDNA got a UMI-containing oligo ligated at its 3' end. The first PCR ran roughly 4 cycles with an equimolar RC1.1 and RC1.2 beta primer mix. TCRdb fed the UMI-ligation and nested PCR reads into MiXCR, producing one record per CDR3 protein. The data hold fewer than 50,000 distinct CDR3 sequences, with 11% observed a single time. This TCR was recovered from a human donor. This chain connects TRBV6-2 or TRBV6-3 to TRBJ2-5; D gene unclear. Sequencing was performed on PBMCs spiked with cells of the T cell clone KT2. The CDR3 is CASSYSSWGATQYF. CDR3 DNA sequence: TGTGCCAGCAGTTACTCGAGTTGGGGTGCGACCCAGTACTTC.